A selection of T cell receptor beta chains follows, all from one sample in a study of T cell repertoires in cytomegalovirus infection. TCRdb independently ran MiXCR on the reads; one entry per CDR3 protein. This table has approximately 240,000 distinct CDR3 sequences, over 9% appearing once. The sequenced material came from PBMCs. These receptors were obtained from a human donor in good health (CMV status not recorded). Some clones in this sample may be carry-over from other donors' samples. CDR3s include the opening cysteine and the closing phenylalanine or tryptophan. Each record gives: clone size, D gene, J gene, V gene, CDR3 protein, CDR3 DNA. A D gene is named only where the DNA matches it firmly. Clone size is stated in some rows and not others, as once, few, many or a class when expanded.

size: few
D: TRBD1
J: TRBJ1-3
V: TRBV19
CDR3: CASSTTGTGSGNTIYF
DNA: TGTGCCAGTAGCACCACCGGGACAGGTTCTGGAAACACCATATATTTT

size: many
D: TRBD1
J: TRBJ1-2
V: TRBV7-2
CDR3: CASSLGGDRRSNYGYTF
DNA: TGTGCCAGCAGCTTAGGCGGGGACAGGAGGTCTAACTATGGCTACACCTTC

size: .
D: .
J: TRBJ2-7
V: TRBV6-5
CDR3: CASSYSQGTSYEQYF
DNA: TGTGCCAGCAGTTACAGTCAGGGGACTTCCTACGAGCAGTACTTC

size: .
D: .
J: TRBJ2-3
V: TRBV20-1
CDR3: CSASVDASTDTQYF
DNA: TGCAGTGCTAGTGTCGACGCAAGCACAGATACGCAGTATTTT

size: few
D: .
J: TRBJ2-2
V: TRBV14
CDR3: CASQPAGFTGELFF
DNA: TGTGCCAGCCAACCGGCGGGGTTCACCGGGGAGCTGTTTTTT

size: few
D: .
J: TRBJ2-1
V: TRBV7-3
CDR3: CASSLDNRGTEEQFF
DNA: TGTGCCAGCAGCCTGGACAACCGGGGAACGGAGGAGCAGTTCTTC

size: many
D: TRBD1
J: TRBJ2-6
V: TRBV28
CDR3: CASRIQGAGANVLTF
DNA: TGTGCCAGCAGGATACAGGGGGCCGGGGCCAACGTCCTGACTTTC

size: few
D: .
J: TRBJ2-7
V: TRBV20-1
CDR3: CSAAPGPLSEQYF
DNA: TGCAGTGCTGCCCCAGGGCCTCTCAGCGAGCAGTACTTC

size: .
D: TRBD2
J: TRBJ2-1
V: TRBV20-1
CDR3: CSVSSGGAYNEQFF
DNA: TGCAGTGTTTCCTCCGGGGGGGCCTATAATGAGCAGTTCTTC

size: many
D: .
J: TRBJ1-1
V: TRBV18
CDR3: CASSPAFGEMNTEAFF
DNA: TGTGCCAGCTCACCAGCCTTTGGGGAAATGAACACTGAAGCTTTCTTT

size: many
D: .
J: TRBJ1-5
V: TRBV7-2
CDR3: CASRQTLSNQPQHF
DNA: TGTGCCAGCAGGCAGACACTTAGCAATCAGCCCCAGCATTTT

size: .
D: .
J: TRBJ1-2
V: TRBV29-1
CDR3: CSVSDGYTF
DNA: TGCAGCGTTTCAGATGGCTACACCTTC

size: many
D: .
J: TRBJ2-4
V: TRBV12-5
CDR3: CASAKGSPQNIQYF
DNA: TGTGCTAGTGCCAAGGGGTCCCCTCAAAACATTCAGTACTTC

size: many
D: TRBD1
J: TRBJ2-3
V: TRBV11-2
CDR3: CASSADRVGGTDTQYF
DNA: TGTGCCAGCAGCGCTGACAGGGTTGGAGGCACAGATACGCAGTATTTT

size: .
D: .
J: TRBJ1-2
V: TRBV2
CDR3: CASSAGRDYGYTF
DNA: TGTGCCAGCAGTGCGGGCAGGGACTATGGCTACACCTTC

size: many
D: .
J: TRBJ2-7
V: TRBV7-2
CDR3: CASSLESTSHEQYF
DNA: TGTGCCAGCAGCTTAGAGTCTACCAGTCACGAGCAGTACTTC

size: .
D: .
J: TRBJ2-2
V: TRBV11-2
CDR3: CASSQGKGHTGELFF
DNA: TGTGCCAGCAGCCAGGGAAAGGGACACACCGGGGAGCTGTTTTTT

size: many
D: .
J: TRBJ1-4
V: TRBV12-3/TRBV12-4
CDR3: CASSPGANNEKLFF
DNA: TGTGCCAGCTCCCCAGGAGCCAATAATGAAAAACTGTTTTTT

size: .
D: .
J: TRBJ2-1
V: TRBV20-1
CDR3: CSARGSQGTYNEQFF
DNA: TGCAGTGCTAGAGGGTCCCAGGGAACCTACAATGAGCAGTTCTTC

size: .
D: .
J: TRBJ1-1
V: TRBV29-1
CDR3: CSVDRPMNTEAFF
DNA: TGCAGCGTTGACAGGCCGATGAACACTGAAGCTTTCTTT

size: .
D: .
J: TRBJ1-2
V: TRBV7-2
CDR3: CASSLSAGNYGYTF
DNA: TGTGCCAGCAGCTTATCGGCGGGTAACTATGGCTACACCTTC

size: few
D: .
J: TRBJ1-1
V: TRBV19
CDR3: CASRETGRVNTEAFF
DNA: TGTGCCAGTCGGGAGACAGGCCGGGTGAACACTGAAGCTTTCTTT

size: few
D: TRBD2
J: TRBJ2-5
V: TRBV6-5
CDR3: CASSYPRTSGIETQYF
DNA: TGTGCCAGCAGTTACCCACGGACTAGCGGGATTGAGACCCAGTACTTC

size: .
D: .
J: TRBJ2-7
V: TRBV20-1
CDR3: CSARRVEGYEQYF
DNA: TGCAGTGCTAGGCGTGTGGAGGGATACGAGCAGTACTTC

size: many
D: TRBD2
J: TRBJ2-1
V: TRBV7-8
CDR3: CASSLESGRANEQFF
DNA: TGTGCCAGCAGCCTCGAGAGCGGGAGGGCCAATGAGCAGTTCTTC

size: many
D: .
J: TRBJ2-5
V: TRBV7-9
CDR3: CASSPLGQKLETQYF
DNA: TGTGCCAGCAGCCCGTTGGGACAAAAGTTAGAGACCCAGTACTTC

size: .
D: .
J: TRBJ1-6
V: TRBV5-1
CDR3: CASSSTAGGRRSPLHF
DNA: TGCGCCAGCAGCTCCACCGCCGGGGGGCGCAGGTCACCCCTCCACTTT

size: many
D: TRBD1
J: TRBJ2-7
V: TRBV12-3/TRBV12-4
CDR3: CAGSIGTGAYEQYF
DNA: TGTGCCGGCAGCATCGGGACAGGCGCTTACGAGCAGTACTTC

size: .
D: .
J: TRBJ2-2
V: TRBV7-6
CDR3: CASSLASSTGELFF
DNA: TGTGCCAGCAGCTTAGCTAGCTCCACCGGGGAGCTGTTTTTT

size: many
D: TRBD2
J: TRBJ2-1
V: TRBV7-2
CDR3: CASTTSRRLAGGDEQFF
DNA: TGTGCCAGCACCACGAGTCGGCGACTAGCGGGAGGGGATGAGCAGTTCTTC

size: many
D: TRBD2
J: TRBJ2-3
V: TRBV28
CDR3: CASSLGGGTSDTQYF
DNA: TGTGCCAGCAGTTTAGGCGGGGGGACCTCAGATACGCAGTATTTT

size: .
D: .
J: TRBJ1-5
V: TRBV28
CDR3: CASSPRSNQPQHF
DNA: TGTGCCAGCAGCCCGCGAAGCAATCAGCCCCAGCATTTT

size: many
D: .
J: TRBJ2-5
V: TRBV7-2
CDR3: CASSLDGRQQETQYF
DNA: TGTGCCAGCAGCTTAGACGGACGGCAACAAGAGACCCAGTACTTC

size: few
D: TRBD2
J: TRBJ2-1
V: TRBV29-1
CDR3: CSVDGLAGGNEQFF
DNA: TGCAGCGTTGATGGACTAGCGGGAGGGAATGAGCAGTTCTTC

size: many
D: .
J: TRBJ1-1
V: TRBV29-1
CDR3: CSAAPSGGSNTEAFF
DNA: TGCAGCGCTGCTCCGTCGGGAGGGTCGAACACTGAAGCTTTCTTT

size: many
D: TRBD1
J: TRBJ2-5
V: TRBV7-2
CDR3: CASSLASGQGQETQYF
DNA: TGTGCCAGCAGCTTAGCGTCGGGACAGGGTCAAGAGACCCAGTACTTC